This T cell receptor (beta chain) was retrieved from a study of shared clonotypes between healthy human individuals (TCRdb year 2020). Some background on the complete study: Three men and a couple of women, aged 18 to 49 years, made up the cohort. For each donor, CD4 naive and CD4 memory were each given three plates, CD8 naive was given two plates, and CD8 memory was given one plate. To estimate repertoire size and how much clonotype sharing occurs between individuals, the study deeply sequenced the blood TCR repertoires of roughly 5 healthy adults. Libraries were prepared and TCR repertoires were sequenced by different laboratories using diverse techniques, in order to increase sequencing depth and limit assay-specific biases. Per donor, leukapheresis produced somewhere between about 0.9 and 9.5 billion PBMCs. Broader findings and caveats from the paper: Incomplete sequencing was indicated by rarefaction of sorted-subset datasets, despite the large sequencing depth. Sharing across a few donors was observed for approximately 5% of naive CD4, over 3% of naive CD8, 2% to 2.5% of memory CD4, and roughly 0.4% of memory CD8 clonotypes. Larger estimated clonotype richness was generally found for naive subsets than for memory subsets. Higher generation probabilities were observed for clonotypes shared by all four sorted-subset donors than for non-shared clonotypes. Pairwise subsampling indicated that sequencing depth was expected to affect the degree of clonotype sharing among donors. Sampling was restricted to blood, and TCR repertoires in tissues likely differ from the TCR repertoires found in blood. Because the study included a small number of donors, the genetic and exposure-history diversity represented was limited.

For the CD8 naive samples, CD45RO-negative cells were positively selected for CCR7, yielding a CD45RA+CCR7+ population from which TemRA cells were excluded. Donors were healthy HIV-negative adults with no recently reported acute infections or vaccinations. All donors were Caucasian adults living in Nashville, Tennessee, USA. After blood collection by leukapheresis, PBMCs were isolated using Ficoll-Histopaque density gradient centrifugation and then cryopreserved in the vapor phase of liquid nitrogen. Analytical flow cytometry was used to check the purity and quantity of every magnetically sorted T cell population. Each sorted fraction had its genomic DNA isolated and then quantified by UV absorbance on a Nanodrop 2000c. Turning to this clone: Its antigen remains undetermined. Base qualities were left out, and no much larger clone turns up one base away.

Using the deep immunoSEQ assay, TCR CDR3 regions were amplified from genomic DNA by multiplex PCR. Extracted genomic DNA from each cell subset was spread evenly across all wells of several immunoSEQ 96-well plates, with each plate serving as a replicate. For sorted subsets, each replicate PCR was loaded with 200 ng genomic DNA, equivalent to 30,000 or so T cell genomes. Purified libraries were measured with a Qubit 3.0 fluorometer, size-checked on a Bioanalyzer 2100, and measured again with the KAPA Library Quantification kit. Each immunoSEQ 96-well plate was sequenced on its own single-read 150-cycle Illumina NextSeq 550 flow cell. The original pipeline was this. Because the immunoSEQ output held only junctional sequences and lacked quality scores, the filtering could not match the filtering applied to full-length reads. To assign V/J genes and CDR3, sequences were annotated using PyIR, a Python wrapper for IgBLAST v1.9, with IMGT germline references. Any read was removed if the V/J assignment was weak (E-value above 1e-6), the CDR3 was missing, or the read contained stop codons, out-of-frame junctions, or ambiguous translated residues. A V3J clonotype was defined by an identical inferred V gene, J gene, and CDR3 amino acid sequence. The percentage overlap between two repertoires was calculated by dividing the number of shared unique clonotypes by the size of the smaller repertoire. Repertoire richness was assessed with RTK rarefaction, the Chao1 estimator, and Recon v2.1 estimates of unobserved clonotypes. Generation probabilities were computed with OLGA for all TCRbeta clonotypes obtained by the gDNA method from a handful of donors. TCRdb limited this immuneACCESS table to in-frame rearrangements with V and J called. A share of clones is missing; checked studies link under half to unresolved V genes, and the rest is unexplained. That table gives V, J and clone size, and the DNA gave D and trimming. This sample is represented by around 2,000,000 clones; about 95% of them were singletons. In total, the top ten clones hold more than 0.95% of the sample.

The CDR3, cysteine through phenylalanine, is 15 amino acids long. Kept here is only the CDR3 DNA, which spans 45 bases and is read in frame from base 1. V is reduced by 6 bases and J by 11 bases, leaving a spacing of 20 bases between them. According to the germline V gene, CDR1 reads LGHNA and CDR2 reads YSLEER. The sequenced sample consisted of naive CD8+ T cells sorted from blood. The cell subset or site label, as the study defines it: CD45RA+CCR7+. This receptor was identified in a man younger than 35 in good health. The V and J segments used are TRBV4-3 and TRBJ1-6; possibly the D gene is TRBD1, per 6 matching bases. CDR3 region: CASSSPGVKVTPLHF. The DNA sequence is TGCGCCAGCAGTTCCCCAGGGGTCAAAGTGACACCCCTCCACTTT.